What follows describes a single TCR beta chain. The antigen is undetermined. This entry is derived from a study of CD8 T cell repertoires and HIV-1 epitope variants. This CDR3 is built from 16 residues. Germline V gives CDR1 LNHDA, CDR2 SQIVND (reference sequence). V dropped 6 bases and J dropped 5; count of bases not matched to a gene: 11. Here immunoSEQ multiplex PCR was the method, and the copy in TCRdb shows in-frame clones only, minus some. The sample lists 5,000 to 6,500 clones, 64% seen once, with about 40% in the top ten. The sample consisted of cultured CD8+ T cells derived from PBMCs. The sequence derives from a male donor with HIV. The chain carries TRBV19 and TRBJ2-1; 9 nucleotides agree with TRBD2. The CDR3 here is CASRTIAGALHNEQFF. CDR3 DNA sequence: TGTGCCAGTAGAACCATAGCGGGAGCGCTACACAATGAGCAGTTCTTC.